This section outlines one T cell receptor (beta chain) sequence together with its context. The antigen it recognizes is unknown. No clone much larger than this one lies a single base away; base qualities are absent. TCRbeta CDR3 regions were amplified from genomic DNA by means of the immunoSEQ Assay, a bias-controlled multiplex PCR. The original pipeline was this. The number of nucleated cells in each sample was estimated from the amplification of reference gene primers within the assay. To quantify the absolute abundance of each unique TCRbeta CDR3 rearrangement, sequence reads were collapsed and filtered. For each sample, productive Simpson clonality was calculated as the square root of Simpson's diversity index across productive rearrangements. TCRdb retrieved this table from immuneACCESS and kept in-frame rearrangements only. Not all clones are present; in checked studies, unresolved V genes account for under half, and no reason is known for the remainder. That table furnishes V, J and clone size, whereas the DNA furnished D and trimming. This sample is represented by a few hundred thousand clones; 65% to 90% of them were singletons. Around 5.5% of the sample rests with the top ten.

The sample originates from a study of blood T cell repertoires in COVID-19 (dated by TCRdb to about 2020). For the study in its entirety: Samples covering the acute and convalescent phases of COVID-19 were provided by collaborators in the United States, Italy and Spain. The material from the prospective study consisted of cDNA or gDNA derived from T cells, B-cell-depleted T cells, or PBMCs. The sample metadata nearly always contained a de-identified subject ID, COVID-19 status, age in years and sex. The dataset comprised deeply sampled blood TCRbeta repertoires from subjects exposed to, actively infected with, or recovered from COVID-19. Where available, HLA class I and class II types were obtained from metadata supplied by the sample provider rather than from assay-based typing. The samples were drawn from two sources: the first 160 participants of the ongoing ImmuneRACE study, and 1,200 or so subjects contributed by 6 global collaborators. The repertoires were released in a freely available public database intended as a resource for research on the immune response to SARS-CoV-2. What the work shows at the level of the full study, not this receptor alone: The amount of clinical and demographic metadata varied by source and participant and was provided uncurated.

Collaborating institutions collected whole blood in K2EDTA tubes following their own protocols. For TCRbeta analysis, collaborators shipped samples as frozen whole blood, isolated PBMCs, or DNA extracted from either of those sample types. CDR1 ENHRY and CDR2 SYGVKD were looked up in the germline V gene. Deletion took 6 bases off V and 2 bases off J, with a span of 17 bases between the germline ends. Including the terminal cysteine and phenylalanine, the CDR3 comprises 15 residues. Only the CDR3 part of the read is kept: 45 bases, read in frame from the first base. Specimen: peripheral blood. The TCR originated in a man aged 50-60 years with active or convalescent COVID-19. Recombination linked TRBV10-3 to TRBJ2-7, and the D gene may be TRBD2, 6 bases matching. The CDR3 loop reads CAISGRDDGTYEQYF. The DNA sequence is as follows: TGTGCCATCAGCGGGCGGGACGACGGTACCTACGAGCAGTACTTC.